This T cell receptor beta chain was sequenced for a study of blood T cell repertoires in COVID-19. Study-wide context: Researchers got acute and convalescent COVID-19 samples from the United States, Italy and Spain.

CDR3 length equals 13 residues. CDR1 is LNHNV, CDR2 YYDKDF, per germline (reference sequence). Trimming shortened V by 4 bases and J by 0 bases, and 6 bases separated the two germline ends. Original processing notes: The authors estimated nucleated cell counts from reference gene primer amplification. Some clones are missing from TCRdb's copy, which holds only in-frame ones; the method was immunoSEQ multiplex PCR. D and trimming come from the DNA, and the V and J calls and clone size come from that table. The sample contains 90,000 to 130,000 clones, 75% to 90% of which appear only once. The sample consisted of peripheral blood. This TCR was sampled from a man in his sixties or seventies with acute or convalescent COVID-19. The J gene is TRBJ1-2, the V gene TRBV15, with D hard to call. CDR3 in DNA: TGTGCCACCAGCACAGACACTAACTATGGCTACACCTTC. Amino acids: CATSTDTNYGYTF.